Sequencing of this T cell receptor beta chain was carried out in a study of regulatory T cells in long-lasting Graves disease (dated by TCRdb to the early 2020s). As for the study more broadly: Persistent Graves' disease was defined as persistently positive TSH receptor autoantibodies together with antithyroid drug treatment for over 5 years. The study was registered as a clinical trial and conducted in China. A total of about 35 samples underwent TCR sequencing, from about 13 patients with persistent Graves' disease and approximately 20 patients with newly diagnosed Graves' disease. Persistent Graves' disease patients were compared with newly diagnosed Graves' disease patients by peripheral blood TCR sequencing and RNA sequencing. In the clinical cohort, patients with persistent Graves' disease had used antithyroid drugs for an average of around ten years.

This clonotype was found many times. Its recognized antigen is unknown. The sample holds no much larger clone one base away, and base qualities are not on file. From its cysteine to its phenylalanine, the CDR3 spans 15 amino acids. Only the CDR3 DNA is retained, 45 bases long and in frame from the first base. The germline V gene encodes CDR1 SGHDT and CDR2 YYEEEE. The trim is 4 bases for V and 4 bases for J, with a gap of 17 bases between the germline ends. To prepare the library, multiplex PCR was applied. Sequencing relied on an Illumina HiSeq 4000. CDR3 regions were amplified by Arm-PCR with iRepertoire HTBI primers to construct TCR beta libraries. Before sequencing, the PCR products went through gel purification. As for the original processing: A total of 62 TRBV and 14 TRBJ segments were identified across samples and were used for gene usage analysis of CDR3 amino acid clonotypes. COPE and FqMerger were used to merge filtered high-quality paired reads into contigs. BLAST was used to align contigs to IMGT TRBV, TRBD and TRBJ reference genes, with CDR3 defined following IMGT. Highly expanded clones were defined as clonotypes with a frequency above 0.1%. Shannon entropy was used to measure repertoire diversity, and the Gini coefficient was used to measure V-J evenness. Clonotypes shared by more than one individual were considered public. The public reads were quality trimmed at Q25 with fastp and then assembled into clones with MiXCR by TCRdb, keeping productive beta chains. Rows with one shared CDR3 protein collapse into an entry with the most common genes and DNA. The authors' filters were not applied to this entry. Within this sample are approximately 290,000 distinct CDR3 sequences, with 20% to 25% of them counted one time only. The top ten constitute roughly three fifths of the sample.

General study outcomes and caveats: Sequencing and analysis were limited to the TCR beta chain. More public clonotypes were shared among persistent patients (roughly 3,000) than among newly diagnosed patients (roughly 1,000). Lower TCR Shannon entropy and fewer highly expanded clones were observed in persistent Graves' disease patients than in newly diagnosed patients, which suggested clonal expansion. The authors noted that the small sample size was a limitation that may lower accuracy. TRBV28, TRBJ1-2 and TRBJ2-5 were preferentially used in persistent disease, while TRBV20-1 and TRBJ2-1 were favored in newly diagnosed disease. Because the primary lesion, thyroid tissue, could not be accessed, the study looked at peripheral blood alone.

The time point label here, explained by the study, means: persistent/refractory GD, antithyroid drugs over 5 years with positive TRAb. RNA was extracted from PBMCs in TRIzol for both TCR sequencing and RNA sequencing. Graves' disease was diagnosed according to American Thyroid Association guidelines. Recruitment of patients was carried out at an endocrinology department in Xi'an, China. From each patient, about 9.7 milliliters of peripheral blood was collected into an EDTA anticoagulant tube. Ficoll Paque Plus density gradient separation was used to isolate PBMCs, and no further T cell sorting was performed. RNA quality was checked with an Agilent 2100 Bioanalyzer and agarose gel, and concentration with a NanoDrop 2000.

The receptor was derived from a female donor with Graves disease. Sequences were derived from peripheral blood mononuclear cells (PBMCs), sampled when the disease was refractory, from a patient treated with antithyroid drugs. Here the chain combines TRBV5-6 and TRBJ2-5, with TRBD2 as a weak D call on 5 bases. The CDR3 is CASSPTSSSGETQYF. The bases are TGTGCCAGCAGCCCCACCTCTAGCTCGGGAGAGACCCAGTACTTC.